This is a list of T cell receptor beta chains from one sample in a study of patients and donors after allogeneic stem cell transplantation. Each CDR3 protein gets one entry after TCRdb re-called the RT-PCR reads with MiXCR. This table has tens of thousands of distinct CDR3 sequences, 26% appearing once. Sequencing was carried out using blood, either unsorted or a sorted T cell fraction (not recorded which). Source of these receptors: a human donor who was either an allogeneic HSCT recipient or a stem cell or donor lymphocyte infusion donor (not recorded which). It is not recorded whose cells these are; they may come from a transplant donor. CDR3s include the opening cysteine and the closing phenylalanine or tryptophan. A D gene is named only where the DNA matches it firmly. Where a row states a size, it is once, few, many or the class of an expanded clone; other rows omit it.

clone size	D gene	V gene	J gene	CDR3 protein	CDR3 DNA
medium-sized	NA	TRBV5-6	TRBJ1-4	CASSSLQGGEKLFF	TGTGCCAGCAGCTCTTTACAGGGCGGTGAAAAACTGTTTTTT
NA	TRBD1	TRBV28	TRBJ1-1	CASSFLDRGRTEAFF	TGTGCCAGCAGTTTTTTGGACAGGGGGCGCACTGAAGCTTTCTTT
few	NA	TRBV14	TRBJ2-5	CASSLYQETQYF	TGTGCCAGCAGCCTGTACCAAGAGACCCAGTACTTC
few	NA	TRBV21-1	TRBJ1-3	CASSKARSRARNTIYF	TGTGCCAGCAGCAAAGCGCGGAGCAGGGCCCGAAACACCATATATTTT
many	TRBD1	TRBV27	TRBJ1-1	CASSLETGENTEAFF	TGTGCCAGCAGTTTAGAGACAGGGGAGAACACTGAAGCTTTCTTT
many	TRBD1	TRBV24-1	TRBJ1-5	CATSDLRQGWHF	TGTGCCACCAGTGACCTTAGACAGGGATGGCATTTT
NA	NA	TRBV7-2	TRBJ1-6	CASSPLPNSPLHF	TGTGCCAGCAGCCCGCTGCCCAATTCACCCCTCCACTTT
few	NA	TRBV7-9	TRBJ2-5	CASSVRGPQETQYF	TGTGCCAGCTCGGTGCGGGGCCCCCAAGAGACCCAGTACTTC
NA	TRBD1	TRBV5-1	TRBJ1-2	CASSLNQGAGYGYTF	TGCGCCAGCAGCTTAAATCAGGGGGCGGGCTATGGCTACACCTTC
NA	NA	TRBV29-1	TRBJ1-2	CSAIYRDGDYGYTF	TGCAGCGCCATATACCGGGACGGCGACTATGGCTACACCTTC
many	TRBD1	TRBV28	TRBJ1-5	CASSPTGTGKPQHF	TGTGCCAGCAGTCCGACAGGGACGGGCAAGCCCCAGCATTTT
NA	NA	TRBV9	TRBJ1-1	CASSPRGHLDTEAFF	TGTGCCAGCAGCCCTAGGGGACATCTGGACACTGAAGCTTTCTTT
NA	NA	TRBV3-1	TRBJ2-1	CASSQALTLYNEQFF	TGTGCCAGCAGCCAAGCGCTAACGCTATACAATGAGCAGTTCTTC
medium-sized	NA	TRBV5-1	TRBJ2-5	CASSFQETQYF	TGCGCCAGCAGCTTCCAAGAGACCCAGTACTTC
NA	TRBD2	TRBV6-1	TRBJ2-7	CASSRILAGAVYEQYF	TGTGCCAGCAGTCGGATCCTAGCGGGGGCGGTCTACGAGCAGTACTTC
few	NA	TRBV29-1	TRBJ1-1	CSVDGANTEAFF	TGCAGCGTTGATGGAGCGAACACTGAAGCTTTCTTT
NA	TRBD1	TRBV12-3/TRBV12-4	TRBJ1-1	CASSINRGPRDTEAFF	TGTGCCAGCAGTATAAACAGGGGCCCAAGGGACACTGAAGCTTTCTTT
NA	NA	TRBV5-1	TRBJ1-2	CASSQDSNYGYTF	TGCGCCAGCAGCCAAGACTCCAACTATGGCTACACCTTC
NA	NA	TRBV20-1	TRBJ2-1	CSARPANSSYNEQFF	TGCAGTGCTAGACCGGCGAATAGCTCCTACAATGAGCAGTTCTTC
NA	NA	TRBV9	TRBJ2-6	CASSASQHWSSGANVLTF	TGTGCCAGCAGCGCCAGTCAACATTGGAGCTCTGGGGCCAACGTCCTGACTTTC
few	NA	TRBV5-1	TRBJ1-6	CASSLETGDNSPLHF	TGCGCCAGCAGCTTGGAAACAGGCGATAATTCACCCCTCCACTTT
many	NA	TRBV5-1	TRBJ1-5	CASSLEGNGNQPQHF	TGCGCCAGCAGCTTGGAAGGGAATGGCAATCAGCCCCAGCATTTT